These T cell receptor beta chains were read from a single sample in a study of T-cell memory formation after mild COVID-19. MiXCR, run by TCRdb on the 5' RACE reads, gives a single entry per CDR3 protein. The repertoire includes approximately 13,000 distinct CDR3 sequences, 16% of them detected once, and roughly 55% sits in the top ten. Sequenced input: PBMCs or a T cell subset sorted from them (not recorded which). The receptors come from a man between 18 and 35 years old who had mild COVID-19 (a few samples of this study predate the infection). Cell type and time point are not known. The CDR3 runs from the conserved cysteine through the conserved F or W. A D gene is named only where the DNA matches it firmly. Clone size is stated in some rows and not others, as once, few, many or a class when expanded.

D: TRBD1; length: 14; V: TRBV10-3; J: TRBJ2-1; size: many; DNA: TGTGCCATCAGTCCCGGGACAGAAAACAATGAGCAGTTCTTC; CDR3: CAISPGTENNEQFF
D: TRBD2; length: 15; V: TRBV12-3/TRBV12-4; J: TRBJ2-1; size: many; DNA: TGTGCCAGCAGCGTCCCGGGACTAGTATACAATGAGCAGTTCTTC; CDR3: CASSVPGLVYNEQFF
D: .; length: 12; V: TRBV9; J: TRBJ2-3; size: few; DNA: TGTGCCAGCAGCGTAGGCACAGATACGCAGTATTTT; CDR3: CASSVGTDTQYF
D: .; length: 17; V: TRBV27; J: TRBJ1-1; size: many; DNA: TGTGCCAGCAGTTTATCGGGGGGTTCCCTGGGTTGGGGAGAAGCTTTCTTT; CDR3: CASSLSGGSLGWGEAFF
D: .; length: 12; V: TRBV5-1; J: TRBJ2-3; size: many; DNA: TGCGCCAGCGCCGCACCGAGGGATACGCAGTATTTT; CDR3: CASAAPRDTQYF
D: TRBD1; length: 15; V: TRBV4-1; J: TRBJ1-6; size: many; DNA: TGCGCCAGCAGCCTCAAGGAGACAGGGGCCAATCCCCTCCACTTT; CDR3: CASSLKETGANPLHF
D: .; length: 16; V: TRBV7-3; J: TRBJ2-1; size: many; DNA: TGTGCCAGCAGCTTCCTAGAAGGGTCCTCCTACAATGAGCAGTTCTTC; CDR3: CASSFLEGSSYNEQFF
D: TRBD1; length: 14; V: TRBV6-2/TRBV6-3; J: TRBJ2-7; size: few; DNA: TGTGCCAGCAGCGGGACAGGCCCTTCCTACGAGCAGTACTTC; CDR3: CASSGTGPSYEQYF
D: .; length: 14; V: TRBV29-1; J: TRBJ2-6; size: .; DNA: TGCAGCGCCCCTAACTGGGCCGGGGCCAACGTCCTGACTTTC; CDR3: CSAPNWAGANVLTF
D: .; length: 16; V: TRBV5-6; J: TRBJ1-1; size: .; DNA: TGTGCCAGCAGCTTGGGACCCGGTCTTCGGGACACTGAAGCTTTCTTT; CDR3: CASSLGPGLRDTEAFF
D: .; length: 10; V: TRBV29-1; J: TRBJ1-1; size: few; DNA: TGCAGCGTTGCAGGGACCCTAACTTTCTTT; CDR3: CSVAGTLTFF
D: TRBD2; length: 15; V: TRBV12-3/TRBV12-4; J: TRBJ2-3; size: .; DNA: TGTGCCAACACCCTACCGGGACTAGAAGTAGATACGCAGTATTTT; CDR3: CANTLPGLEVDTQYF
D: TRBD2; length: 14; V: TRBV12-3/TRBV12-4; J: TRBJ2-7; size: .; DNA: TGTGCCAGCAGTTTTACTAGCGCGTCCTACGAGCAGTACTTC; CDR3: CASSFTSASYEQYF
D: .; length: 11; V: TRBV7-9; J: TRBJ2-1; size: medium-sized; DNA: TGTGCCAGCAGCTTCAATCGGAGGCAGTTCTTC; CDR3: CASSFNRRQFF
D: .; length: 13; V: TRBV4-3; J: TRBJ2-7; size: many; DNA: TGCGCCAGCAGCCAAGAACGGGCCTACGAGCAGTACTTC; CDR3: CASSQERAYEQYF
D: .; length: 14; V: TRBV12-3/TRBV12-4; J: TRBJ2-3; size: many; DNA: TGTGCCAGCAGTTGGGTCCTCCCCCCGGATACGCAGTATTTT; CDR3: CASSWVLPPDTQYF
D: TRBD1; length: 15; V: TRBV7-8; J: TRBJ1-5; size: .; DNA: TGTGCCAGCAGCTTAGAATCAGGGGGAGATCAGCCCCAGCATTTT; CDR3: CASSLESGGDQPQHF
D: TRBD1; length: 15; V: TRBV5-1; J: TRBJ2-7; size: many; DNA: TGCGCCAGCAGCTTGGATTGGGACAGGGCGTACGAGCAGTACTTC; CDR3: CASSLDWDRAYEQYF
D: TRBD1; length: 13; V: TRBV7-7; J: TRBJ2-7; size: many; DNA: TGTGCCAGCAGCGCCGGGACAGGTTACGAGCAGTACTTC; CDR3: CASSAGTGYEQYF
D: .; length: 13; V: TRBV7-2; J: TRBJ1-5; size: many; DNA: TGTGCCAGCAGCTTAGTGGGGCTGGGGCCCCAGCATTTT; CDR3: CASSLVGLGPQHF
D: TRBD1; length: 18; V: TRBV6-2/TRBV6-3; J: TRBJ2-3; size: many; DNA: TGTGCCAGCAGTTACCCCGCGGGCAGGGGGTTTTACACAGATACGCAGTATTTT; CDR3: CASSYPAGRGFYTDTQYF
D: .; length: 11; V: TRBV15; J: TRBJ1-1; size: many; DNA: TGTGCCACCCTGGGGCTCTCTGAAGCTTTCTTT; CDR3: CATLGLSEAFF
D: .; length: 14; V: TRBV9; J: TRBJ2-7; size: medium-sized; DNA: TGTGCCAGCAGCCCCCGTAGGGTTCCCTACGAGCAGTACTTC; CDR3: CASSPRRVPYEQYF
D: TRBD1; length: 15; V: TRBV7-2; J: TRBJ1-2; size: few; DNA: TGTGCCAGCAGCCCAACTACAGGGGTAGGCTATGGCTACACCTTC; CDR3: CASSPTTGVGYGYTF
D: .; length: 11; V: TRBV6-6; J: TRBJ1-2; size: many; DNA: TGTGCCAGCAGTCCAAACTATGGCTACACCTTC; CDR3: CASSPNYGYTF
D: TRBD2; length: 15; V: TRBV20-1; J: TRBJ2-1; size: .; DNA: TGCAGTGCTAGAGATCGGCGGGGGGGCTACAATGAGCAGTTCTTC; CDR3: CSARDRRGGYNEQFF